Each of the 26 T cell receptor beta chains below was sequenced from the same sample in a study of blood T cell repertoires in COVID-19 (dated by TCRdb to the early 2020s). Receptors were amplified or captured by the immunoSEQ multiplex PCR assay. TCRdb took over this immuneACCESS table, retaining in-frame rearrangements with V and J assigned. Such tables are incomplete; in checked studies, under half of the missing clones stem from an unresolved V gene, and the remainder is unexplained. This sample holds about 86,000 clones; approximately 88% were observed only once. The ten biggest clones cover under 35% of the sample. Sequencing was performed on peripheral blood. All receptors derive from an elderly woman with active or convalescent COVID-19.

This sequence joins TRBV6-5 and TRBJ2-2; D call uncertain. Germline V lookup: CDR1 MNHEY, CDR2 SVGAGI. V shed 5 bases and J shed 1 base, with 5 bases lying between them. The CDR3 contains 13 residues. DNA of the CDR3: TGTGCCAGCAGTCCGGTGAACACCGGGGAGCTGTTTTTT. Its translation is CASSPVNTGELFF.

The rearrangement uses TRBV18 and TRBJ1-1, with D possibly being TRBD1 (6 bases). The germline V gene encodes CDR1 KGHSH and CDR2 LQKENI. The V end was cut by 6 bases, the J end by 0 bases, with 20 bases between. The CDR3 is 17 residues long. CDR3 amino acids: CASSPGGGGIMNTEAFF. Written as DNA, the CDR3 is TGTGCCAGCTCCCCCGGAGGGGGGGGAATAATGAACACTGAAGCTTTCTTT.

CDR3 nucleotide sequence: TGTGCCAGCAGTACACGGGGGGCTGGAGCTGGAAACACCATATATTTT. Its translation: CASSTRGAGAGNTIYF. The chain carries TRBV28 and TRBJ1-3; a weak D match, TRBD1 (6 bases). The V gene's germline CDR1 is MDHEN and CDR2 SYDVKM. V shed 5 bases and J shed 2 bases, with 16 bases lying between them. There are 16 residues in the CDR3.

This clone was detected once. The chain joins TRBV24-1 to TRBJ2-6; D is possibly TRBD2 (6 bases). V was shortened by 5 bases and J by 0 bases, with 13 bases between the two germline ends. CDR3 length equals 17 residues. Germline V gene data show CDR1 as KGHDR and CDR2 as SFDVKD. CDR3 DNA sequence: TGTGCCACCAGTGGGAGGACTACAAACTCTGGGGCCAACGTCCTGACTTTC. Its translation: CATSGRTTNSGANVLTF.

This clone occurred a few times. The rearrangement joins TRBV18 to TRBJ1-2; D is uncertain. Looked up from germline, CDR1 is KGHSH and CDR2 is LQKENI. V shed 0 bases and J shed 6 bases, with 17 bases lying between them. This CDR3 spans 16 amino acids. CDR3 sequence: CASSPPPGGRGNGYTF. CDR3 sequence (DNA): TGTGCCAGCTCACCACCTCCGGGTGGTCGCGGTAATGGCTACACCTTC. Variable domain in full (rest from reference TRBV18 and TRBJ1-2): NAGVMQNPRHLVRRRGQEARLRCSPMKGHSHVYWYRQLPEEGLKFMVYLQKENIIDESGMPKERFSAEFPKEGPSILRIQQVVRGDSAAYFCASSPPPGGRGNGYTFGSGTRLTVV.

The genes are TRBV27 and TRBJ1-4, with a tentative D call TRBD1 (5 bases). The CDR3 loop spans 18 amino acids. CDR1 and CDR2 from the germline V gene are MNHEY and SMNVEV (reference sequence). Trimming pared 5 bases from V and 3 bases from J, leaving 22 bases between. The CDR3 DNA follows: TGTGCCAGCAGTCGCCTTCGGGGAGGCGGGGGTGCTAATGAAAAACTGTTTTTT. This codes for CASSRLRGGGGANEKLFF.

The chain links TRBV7-2 to TRBJ1-6, with 9 nucleotides matching TRBD1. CDR1 and CDR2 (germline): SGHTA, FQGNSA. The CDR3 is 17 residues long. V shed 4 bases, J shed 4 bases, and the junction held 8 bases outside the gene matches. This CDR3 is CASSSGGTGSYNSPLHF. The DNA of the CDR3 is TGTGCCAGCAGCTCGGGGGGGACAGGGTCTTATAATTCACCCCTCCACTTT.

J is TRBJ1-2 and V is TRBV6-5, with a possible D match to TRBD1 (5 bases). CDR3 length: 12 amino acids. CDR1 and CDR2 (germline): MNHEY, SVGAGI. V was pared by 8 bases and J by 5 bases, with 12 bases between. The CDR3 region is CASANSGYGYTF. The CDR3 DNA reads as TGTGCCAGCGCCAATTCAGGGTATGGCTACACCTTC.

The gene calls are TRBV18 and TRBJ2-1; 10 bases match TRBD2. Germline values: CDR1 KGHSH, CDR2 LQKENI. J was trimmed by 9 bases and V by 1 base; bases with no gene match: 12. CDR3 length: 17 amino acids. CDR3 region: CASSPLPIAGGQGEQFF. CDR3 nucleotide sequence: TGTGCCAGCTCACCACTCCCCATAGCGGGAGGCCAGGGTGAGCAGTTCTTC.

This chain uses TRBV21-1 with TRBJ2-7; the table's D call, TRBD1, was not checked against the DNA. TRBV21-1 is annotated as a pseudogene. This CDR3 comprises 14 residues. CDR3 coding DNA: TGTGCCAGCAGCAAGGGCACAGTTACCTACGAGCAGTACTTC. Its protein is CASSKGTVTYEQYF.

The rearrangement uses TRBV7-8 and TRBJ2-5; the match to TRBD2 covers 9 bases. This CDR3 has 15 amino acids. The germline V gene encodes CDR1 SGHVS and CDR2 FQNEAQ. The ends lost 3 bases at V and 2 bases at J; junction bases unmatched: 4. In nucleotides, the CDR3 is TGTGCCAGCAGCTTGGCGGGAGGGGTTCAAGAGACCCAGTACTTC. Its protein is CASSLAGGVQETQYF. Filled out from reference TRBV7-8 and TRBJ2-5, the complete variable domain reads GAGVSQSPRYKVAKRGQDVALRCDPISGHVSLFWYQQALGQGPEFLTYFQNEAQLDKSGLPSDRFFAERPEGSVSTLKIQRTQQEDSAVYLCASSLAGGVQETQYFGPGTRLLVL.

The table lists this clone with a few counts. The chain combines TRBV2 with TRBJ1-5, with unresolved D. Trimming shortened V by 3 bases and J by 10 bases, and 10 bases separated the two germline ends. Germline CDR1 SNHLY, CDR2 FYNNEI. This CDR3 comprises 12 residues. The CDR3 is CASSEGPGPQHF. The CDR3 coding sequence is TGTGCCAGCAGTGAGGGCCCTGGTCCCCAGCATTTT.

The J gene is TRBJ1-6, the V gene TRBV6-2 or TRBV6-3; D is perhaps TRBD1 (5 bases). V lost 4 bases and J lost 9, with 10 bases in between. Germline V CDR1 and CDR2: MNHEY, SVGEGT. The CDR3 runs to 13 residues. CDR3 sequence reads: CASSSGQVSPLHF. The CDR3 DNA follows: TGTGCCAGCAGTTCCGGACAAGTTTCACCCCTCCACTTT.

This chain joins TRBV28 and TRBJ1-4, with a tentative D call TRBD1 (6 bases). Germline loops: CDR1 MDHEN, CDR2 SYDVKM. CDR3 length: 14 residues. The V and J ends lost 6 bases and 7 bases respectively, with 15 bases between them. CDR3 sequence (DNA): TGTGCCAGCAGATCAACAGGGTTAAGTGAAAAACTGTTTTTT. Translated: CASRSTGLSEKLFF.

V gene TRBV29-1 combines with J gene TRBJ1-1; no clear D. This CDR3 spans 12 amino acids. Trimming shortened V by 4 bases and J by 1 base, and 7 bases separated the two germline ends. Per the germline V gene, CDR1 is SQVTM and CDR2 is ANQGSEA. CDR3 nucleotide sequence: TGCAGCGTTGTAAGCCGGAACACTGAAGCTTTCTTT. Its protein is CSVVSRNTEAFF. Supplemented by reference TRBV29-1 and TRBJ1-1, the full variable domain reads SAVISQKPSRDICQRGTSLTIQCQVDSQVTMMFWYRQQPGQSLTLIATANQGSEATYESGFVIDKFPISRPNLTFSTLTVSNMSPEDSSIYLCSVVSRNTEAFFGQGTRLTVV.

With regard to this clone: One end of the junction is discordant with germline, which a read error may explain. The V and J genes are TRBV28 and TRBJ2-5; D perhaps matches TRBD2 (5 bases). The CDR3 totals 15 residues. Germline CDR1 and CDR2: MDHEN and SYDVKM. The CDR3 nucleotides are TGTGCCAGCGGTTTTCAGACGGGGTTCACGGAGACCCAGTACTTC. Translation gives CASGFQTGFTETQYF.

This chain joins TRBV5-6 and TRBJ1-1; no clear D. This CDR3 has 17 amino acids. V was clipped by 4 bases and J by 6 bases, with 25 bases between them. The germline V gene has CDR1 SGHDT and CDR2 YYEEEE. The CDR3 DNA reads as TGTGCCAGCAGCGCTTTATATTCTCGGGGTAGTACGGCTGAAGCTTTCTTT. Translation gives CASSALYSRGSTAEAFF.

V gene TRBV3-1 (or the pseudogene TRBV3-2) combines with J gene TRBJ2-7, with TRBD2 identical over 10 bases. The J segment lost 2 bases and the V segment lost 6 bases, leaving 4 bases of the junction unmatched. Germline CDR1 and CDR2: LGHDT and YNNKEL (reference sequence). This CDR3 is 14 amino acids long. The CDR3 protein is CASRRSGGAYEQYF. The CDR3 bases are TGTGCCAGCAGACGCAGCGGGGGGGCCTACGAGCAGTACTTC.

In its sample, this clone was seen a few times. The rearrangement links TRBV27 to TRBJ1-1; TRBD1 matches 10 bases. Germline CDR1 MNHEY, CDR2 SMNVEV (reference sequence). The CDR3 is 15 residues long. With 7 bases clipped from V and 5 bases from J, the junction kept 10 bases outside the gene matches. The CDR3 coding sequence is TGTGCCAGCAAGCGACAGGGGGCCGGGGGAACTGAAGCTTTCTTT. It translates to CASKRQGAGGTEAFF.

The rearrangement links TRBV5-1 to TRBJ2-1; 7 bases align to TRBD1. The J segment lost 8 bases and the V segment lost 0 bases, leaving 5 bases of the junction unmatched. This CDR3 has 14 amino acids. Per the germline V gene, CDR1 is SGHRS and CDR2 is YFSETQ. The CDR3 loop is CASSLGQGVDEQFF. The DNA of the CDR3 is TGCGCCAGCAGCTTGGGGCAGGGGGTAGATGAGCAGTTCTTC.

This clone was seen a few times. V gene TRBV28 combines with J gene TRBJ2-7; D call uncertain. Looked up from germline, CDR1 is MDHEN and CDR2 is SYDVKM. V was cut by 3 bases and J by 3 bases, with 6 bases left in between. The CDR3 is made up of 12 amino acids. The CDR3 reads CASSFLDYEQYF. DNA of the CDR3: TGTGCCAGCAGTTTCTTAGACTACGAGCAGTACTTC. Together with reference TRBV28 and TRBJ2-7, the CDR3 gives the full variable domain: DVKVTQSSRYLVKRTGEKVFLECVQDMDHENMFWYRQDPGLGLRLIYFSYDVKMKEKGDIPEGYSVSREKKERFSLILESASTNQTSMYLCASSFLDYEQYFGPGTRLTVT.

V gene TRBV5-6 combines with J gene TRBJ1-1; 8 bases are shared with TRBD1. Germline V gives CDR1 SGHDT, CDR2 YYEEEE. V lost 0 bases, J lost 1 base, and 5 bases stayed unmatched. The CDR3 totals 16 residues. The CDR3 is CASSLETGAKNTEAFF. CDR3 nucleotides: TGTGCCAGCAGCTTGGAGACAGGGGCGAAGAACACTGAAGCTTTCTTT. The full variable domain, with the rest looked up from reference TRBV5-6 and TRBJ1-1, is DAGVTQSPTHLIKTRGQQVTLRCSPKSGHDTVSWYQQALGQGPQFIFQYYEEEERQRGNFPDRFSGHQFPNYSSELNVNALLLGDSALYLCASSLETGAKNTEAFFGQGTRLTVV.

In its sample, this clone was seen a few times. CDR3 sequence (DNA): TGTGCCAGCATCTCCCCCGGGAACTCCTACGAGCAGTACTTC. This codes for CASISPGNSYEQYF. The genes are TRBV7-9 and TRBJ2-7; TRBD2 is a possible D gene (5 bases). The CDR3 has 14 residues. The V gene's germline CDR1 is SEHNR and CDR2 FQNEAQ (reference sequence). Trimming stripped 7 bases from V and 0 bases from J, with 13 bases between. Looking up the rest from reference TRBV7-9 and TRBJ2-7 gives the full variable domain: DTGVSQNPRHKITKRGQNVTFRCDPISEHNRLYWYRQTLGQGPEFLTYFQNEAQLEKSRLLSDRFSAERPKGSFSTLEIQRTEQGDSAMYLCASISPGNSYEQYFGPGTRLTVT.

The chain combines TRBV3-1 (or the pseudogene TRBV3-2) with TRBJ1-2; D possibly corresponds to TRBD1 (5 bases). V was cut by 0 bases and J by 8 bases, with 13 bases left in between. This CDR3 spans 14 amino acids. Germline lookup yields CDR1 LGHDT and CDR2 YNNKEL (reference sequence). This CDR3 reads CASSQDLGGGGYTF. Here the CDR3 DNA reads TGTGCCAGCAGCCAAGATTTGGGGGGTGGCGGCTACACCTTC.

This clone has only one observation. The chain joins TRBV5-1 to TRBJ2-1; D remains ambiguous. The length of the CDR3 is 13 residues. CDR1 is SGHRS and CDR2 is YFSETQ in the germline V gene. Trimming removed 0 bases at V and 5 bases at J, with 6 bases between. As DNA, the CDR3 is TGCGCCAGCAGCTTGGCCTTCCACAATGAGCAGTTCTTC. Its protein is CASSLAFHNEQFF.

The V gene is TRBV2, the J gene TRBJ2-5; a possible D gene is TRBD2 (6 bases). The germline V gene encodes CDR1 SNHLY and CDR2 FYNNEI. Between the trimmed V and J ends, which lost 7 bases and 7 bases, there was a span of 22 bases. CDR3 length equals 15 residues. The CDR3 DNA reads as TGTGCCAGCATCACAAGCTGGGGACTGGGAGGGACCCAGTACTTC. It is translated as CASITSWGLGGTQYF.